The clone carrying this T cell receptor (beta chain) has a count of ten or more. This entry belongs to a study of T cell repertoires in cytomegalovirus infection. Turning to the study itself: It can be stated that public TCR beta signatures indicated CMV infection as well as a matching HLA type.

Germline lookup yields CDR1 SGHVS and CDR2 FNYEAQ. This CDR3 contains 14 residues. Trimming took 5 bases from V and 4 from J; bases not matched to a gene: 7. TCRdb redid the calling of the reads with MiXCR, one entry per CDR3 protein. The table records 200,000 to 250,000 distinct CDR3 sequences, approximately 24% of them present only once. Material: CD8+ T cells from PBMCs. The clonotype was recovered from a human donor in good health (CMV status not recorded). Some clones in this sample may be carry-over from other donors' samples. V and J are TRBV7-6 and TRBJ2-7, with TRBD2 matching over 8 bases. The CDR3 protein is CASSPGGGGYEQYF. The CDR3 bases are TGTGCCAGCAGCCCGGGAGGGGGAGGTTACGAGCAGTACTTC.